This T cell receptor beta chain was identified in a study of response to subunit inactivated influenza vaccine. TCRdb re-called the RT-PCR reads through MiXCR, storing one row per CDR3 protein. This table has some 570,000 distinct CDR3 sequences, approximately 11% appearing once. Trimming took 4 bases from V and 0 from J, leaving 14 bases between them. The CDR3 extends over 15 amino acids. Per germline, CDR1 SGHRS and CDR2 YFSETQ. These sequences were also reported in another study, on T cells expressing NK-cell markers. That investigation notes: With UMIs, 5'RACE template switching was used to make TCR beta cDNA. Dominant NKG2C+ clonotypes were found to form about 1.0-7.5% of CD8+ T cells in over five donors.

The chain recombines TRBV5-1 with TRBJ2-7; D may be TRBD1 (6 bases). This material consisted of PBMCs from blood, taken on the day of vaccination. The sequence was collected from a middle-aged man who received an inactivated influenza vaccine. As DNA, the CDR3 is TGCGCCAGCAGCATCGGGACACCGAGCTCCTACGAGCAGTACTTC. Amino acid sequence: CASSIGTPSSYEQYF.